The sequence of this TCR beta chain was determined in a study of CD8+ T cells in alopecia areata. Background on the study: Those receiving the skin were approximately 6-10-week-old female C3H/HeJ mice, whose grafts came from approximately 6-12-month-old C3H/HeJ donors with spontaneous alopecia. Study results and limitations: Besides other cells, scalp samples also yield sequences of resident alphabeta T cells from normal skin.

Reverse transcribed after extraction, RNA yielded cDNA as the sequencing template. The table came from immunoSEQ multiplex PCR; TCRdb's copy has only in-frame clones and leaves some out. Observed in the sample are some 110,000 clones, none of them singletons. This clone was found many times. The antigen remains unidentified. Genes here carry mouse names. The read finishes 4 residues shy of the CDR3 end, and the germline J gene is used to complete it. The same CDR3 can be traced to other DNA sequences in this sample. Germline CDR1 and CDR2: NNHDY and SYVADS. This CDR3 comprises 15 residues. J lost 4 bases, V lost 0 bases, and 5 bases had no gene match.

The TCR was taken from a C3H/HeJ mouse with alopecia areata. This mouse strain has H2-k as its MHC haplotype. The V call is TRBV13-3, the J call TRBJ1-2; 8 positions agree with TRBD1. Sequences were obtained from lesional skin. CDR3 DNA (partial): TGTGCCAGCAGTGATGCCGGACAGGGAGGCTCC. Protein: CASSDAGQGGS. From start to end, the CDR3 is CASSDAGQGGSDYTF.